This TCR beta chain was sequenced for a study of monozygotic twins with inflammatory bowel disease. TCRdb processed the 5' RACE reads again and assigns one entry to each CDR3 protein, with no DNA. This sample contains 300,000 to 350,000 distinct CDR3 sequences. The CDR3 loop spans 13 amino acids. The receptor's source is a human donor with ulcerative colitis or Crohn's disease, or a healthy co-twin of an affected twin (not recorded which). The chain uses TRBV12-3 or TRBV12-4 and TRBJ2-1; the TCRdb call, TRBD1, lacks DNA for checking. Material for sequencing was blood. The CDR3 sequence: CASRSGQINEQFF.